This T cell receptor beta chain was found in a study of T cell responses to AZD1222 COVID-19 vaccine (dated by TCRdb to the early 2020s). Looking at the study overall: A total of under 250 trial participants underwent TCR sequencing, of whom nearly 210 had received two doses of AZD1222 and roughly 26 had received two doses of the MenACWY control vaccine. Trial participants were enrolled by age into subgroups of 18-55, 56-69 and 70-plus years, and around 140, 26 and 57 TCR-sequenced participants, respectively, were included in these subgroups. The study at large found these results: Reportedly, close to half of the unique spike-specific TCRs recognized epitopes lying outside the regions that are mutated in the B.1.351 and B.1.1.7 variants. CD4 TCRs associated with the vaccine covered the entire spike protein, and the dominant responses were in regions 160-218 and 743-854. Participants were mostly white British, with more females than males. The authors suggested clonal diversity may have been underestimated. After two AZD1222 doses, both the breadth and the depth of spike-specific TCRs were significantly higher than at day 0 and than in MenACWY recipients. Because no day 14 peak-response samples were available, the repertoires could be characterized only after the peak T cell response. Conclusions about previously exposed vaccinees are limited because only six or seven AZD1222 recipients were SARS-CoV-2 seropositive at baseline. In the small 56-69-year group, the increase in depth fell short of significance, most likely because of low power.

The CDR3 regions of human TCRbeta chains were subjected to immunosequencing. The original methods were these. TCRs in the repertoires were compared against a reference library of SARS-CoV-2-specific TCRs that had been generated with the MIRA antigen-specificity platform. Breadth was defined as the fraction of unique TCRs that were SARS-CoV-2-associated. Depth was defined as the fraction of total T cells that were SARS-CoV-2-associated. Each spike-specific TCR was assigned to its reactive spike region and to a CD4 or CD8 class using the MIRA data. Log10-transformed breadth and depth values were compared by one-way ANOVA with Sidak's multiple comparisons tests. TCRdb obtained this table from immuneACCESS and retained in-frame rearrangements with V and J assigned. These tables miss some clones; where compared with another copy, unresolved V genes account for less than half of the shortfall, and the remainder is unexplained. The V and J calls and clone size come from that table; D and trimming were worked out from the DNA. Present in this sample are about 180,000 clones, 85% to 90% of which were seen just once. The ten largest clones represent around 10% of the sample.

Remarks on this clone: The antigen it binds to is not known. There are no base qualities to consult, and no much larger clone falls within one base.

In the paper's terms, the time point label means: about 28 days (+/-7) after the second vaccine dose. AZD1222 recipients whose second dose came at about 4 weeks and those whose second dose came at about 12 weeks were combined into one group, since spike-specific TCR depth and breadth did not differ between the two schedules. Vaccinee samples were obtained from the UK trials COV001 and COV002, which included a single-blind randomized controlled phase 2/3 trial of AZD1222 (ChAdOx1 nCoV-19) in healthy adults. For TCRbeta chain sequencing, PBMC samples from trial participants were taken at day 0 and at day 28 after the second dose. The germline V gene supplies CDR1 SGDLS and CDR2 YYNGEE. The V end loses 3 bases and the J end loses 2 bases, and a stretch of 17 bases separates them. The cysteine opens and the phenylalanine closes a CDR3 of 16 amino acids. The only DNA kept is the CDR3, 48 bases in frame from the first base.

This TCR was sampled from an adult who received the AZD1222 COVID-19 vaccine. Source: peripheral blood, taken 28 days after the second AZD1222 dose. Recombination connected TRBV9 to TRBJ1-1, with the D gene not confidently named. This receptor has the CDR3 CASSDNPDGTNTEAFF. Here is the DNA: TGTGCCAGCAGCGATAACCCCGACGGTACAAACACTGAAGCTTTCTTT.